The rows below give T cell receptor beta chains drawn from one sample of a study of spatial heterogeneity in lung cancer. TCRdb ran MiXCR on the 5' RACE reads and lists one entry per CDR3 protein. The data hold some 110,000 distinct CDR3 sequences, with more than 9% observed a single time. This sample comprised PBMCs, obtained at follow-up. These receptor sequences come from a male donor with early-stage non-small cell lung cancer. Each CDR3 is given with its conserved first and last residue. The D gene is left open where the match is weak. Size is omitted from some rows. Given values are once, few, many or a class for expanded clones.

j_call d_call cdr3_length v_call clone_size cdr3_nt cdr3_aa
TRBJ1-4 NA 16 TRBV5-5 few TGTGCCAGCAGCTTCGAACAGGCTGCAACTAATGAAAAACTGTTTTTT CASSFEQAATNEKLFF
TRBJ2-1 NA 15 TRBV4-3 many TGCGTCAGCAGCCTCTTACTTGGGACATCGGCCGAGCAGTTCTTC CVSSLLLGTSAEQFF
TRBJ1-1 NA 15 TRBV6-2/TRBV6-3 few TGTGCCAGCAGTTACTCGCTCGGCATATACACTGAAGCTTTCTTT CASSYSLGIYTEAFF
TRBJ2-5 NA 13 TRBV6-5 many TGTGCCAGCAGTTACGGGGGAGCAGAGACCCAGTACTTC CASSYGGAETQYF
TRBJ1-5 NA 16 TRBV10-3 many TGTGCCTCCAGGGAGGAGGGGGTTACGCGCAATCAGCCCCAGCATTTT CASREEGVTRNQPQHF
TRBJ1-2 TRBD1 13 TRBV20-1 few TGCAGTGCTAGCCTCGGACAGGGTACTGGCTACACCTTC CSASLGQGTGYTF
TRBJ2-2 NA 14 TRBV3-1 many TGTGCCAGCAGCCAAGATCATGGGGGGCGCGGGCTGTTTTTT CASSQDHGGRGLFF
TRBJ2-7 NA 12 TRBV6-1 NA TGTGCCAGCAGTGAGGACTTCTACGAGCAGTACTTC CASSEDFYEQYF
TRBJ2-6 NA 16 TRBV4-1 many TGCGCCAGCAGCCAAAACTGGCTCTCTGGGGCCAACGTCCTGACTTTC CASSQNWLSGANVLTF
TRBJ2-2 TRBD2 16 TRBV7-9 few TGTGCCAGCAGCGCCGGGACTAGCTTACACACCGGGGAGCTGTTTTTT CASSAGTSLHTGELFF
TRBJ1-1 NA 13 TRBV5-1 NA TGCGCCAGCAGCTTGGAAGCGGGGGCTGAAGCTTTCTTT CASSLEAGAEAFF
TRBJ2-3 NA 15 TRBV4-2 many TGTGCCAGCAGCCAATTCGGGGGGCGCACAGATACGCAGTATTTT CASSQFGGRTDTQYF
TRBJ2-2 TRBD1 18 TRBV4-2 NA TGTGCCAGCAGCCAAGATATGCGGACAGGGGGCAACACCGGGGAGCTGTTTTTT CASSQDMRTGGNTGELFF
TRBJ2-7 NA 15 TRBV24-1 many TGTGCCACCAGTGATTTGTCGGACAACCCCTACGAGCAGTACTTC CATSDLSDNPYEQYF
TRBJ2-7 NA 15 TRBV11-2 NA TGTGCCAGCAGCTTAGGCCCAGCGGGCAACTACGAGCAGTACTTC CASSLGPAGNYEQYF
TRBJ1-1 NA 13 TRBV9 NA TGTGCCAGCAGCGTAGACGGGGGTACTGAAGCTTTCTTT CASSVDGGTEAFF
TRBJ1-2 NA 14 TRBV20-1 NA TGCAGTGTTCGCTGGTTCAGGGTTAACTATGGCTACACCTTC CSVRWFRVNYGYTF
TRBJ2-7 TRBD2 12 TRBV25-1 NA TGTGCCAGCAGGGCGGGGGGCTACGAGCAGTACTTC CASRAGGYEQYF
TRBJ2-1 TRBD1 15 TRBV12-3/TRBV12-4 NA TGTGCCAGCAGTTTCCTCGGGACAGGGAGGAATGAGCAGTTCTTC CASSFLGTGRNEQFF
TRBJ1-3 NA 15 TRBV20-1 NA TGCAGTGCTAGAGACCTCCCCCTTAGAGGAAACACCATATATTTT CSARDLPLRGNTIYF
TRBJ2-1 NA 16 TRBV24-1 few TGTGCCACCAGTTGGGGGCTGGGATTCTCCTACAATGAGCAGTTCTTC CATSWGLGFSYNEQFF
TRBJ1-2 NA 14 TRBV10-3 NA TGTGCCATCAGTGAGTCCGGCAATACCTATGGCTACACCTTC CAISESGNTYGYTF